These 16 T cell receptor beta chains were all obtained from the same sample, sequenced in a study of blood T cell repertoires in COVID-19. Method: immunoSEQ multiplex PCR; TCRdb's copy keeps in-frame clones and lacks some. The repertoire holds around 220,000 clones, with 80% to 90% as singletons. Sequencing used peripheral blood. The receptors come from a man younger than 35 with active or convalescent COVID-19.

CDR3 sequence reads: CASSLAGYYGYTF. The CDR3 DNA follows: TGTGCCAGCAGTTTGGCAGGGTATTATGGCTACACCTTC. The J gene is TRBJ1-2, the V gene TRBV12-3 or TRBV12-4; TRBD1 is a possible D gene (5 bases). V was cut by 3 bases and J by 5 bases, with 10 bases left in between. The CDR3 sequence is 13 residues long.

The chain has TRBV6-5 and TRBJ1-5; 7 nucleotides agree with TRBD1. The CDR3 runs 13 residues. Trimming removed 6 bases from V and 7 bases from J; junction bases left unmatched: 6. Germline CDR1 is MNHEY and CDR2 is SVGAGI. The CDR3, as DNA: TGTGCCAGCAGGCAGGGGGTAGAACAGCCCCAGCATTTT. Its translation is CASRQGVEQPQHF.

The chain uses TRBV11-2 and TRBJ2-1; the match to TRBD2 covers 12 bases. Germline V lookup: CDR1 SGHAT, CDR2 FQNNGV. The CDR3 has 15 residues. V was pared by 6 bases and J by 3 bases, with 3 bases of the junction left unmatched. The CDR3 spells CASSSSGGDYNEQFF. The CDR3 DNA reads as TGTGCCAGCAGTTCTAGCGGGGGGGACTACAATGAGCAGTTCTTC.

The gene calls are TRBV7-9 and TRBJ2-7; D gene ambiguous. This CDR3 is built from 11 residues. Germline V lookup: CDR1 SEHNR, CDR2 FQNEAQ (reference sequence). The V end lost 5 bases, the J end lost 9 bases, and 11 bases lay between the germline ends. The CDR3 region has the DNA TGTGCCAGCAGCCTGGAGAGAGGGCAGTACTTC. This sequence encodes CASSLERGQYF.

The chain carries TRBV29-1 and TRBJ1-2, with D unresolved. Germline V gene sequence: CDR1 SQVTM, CDR2 ANQGSEA. Trimming stripped 1 base from V and 3 bases from J, with 9 bases between. The CDR3 length is 13 residues. The CDR3 bases are TGCAGCGTTGAAGGCAGGCCCCACTATGGCTACACCTTC. Its translation: CSVEGRPHYGYTF.

Only one count was recorded for this clone. The chain employs TRBV20-1 and TRBJ2-7; TRBD2 aligns across 9 bases. The CDR3 loop spans 14 amino acids. Per the germline V gene, CDR1 is DFQATT and CDR2 is SNEGSKA (reference sequence). V dropped 3 bases and J dropped 5; count of bases not matched to a gene: 8. The CDR3 DNA reads as TGCAGTGCTAGTCATTTGACTAGCGGAAACGAGCAGTACTTC. This codes for CSASHLTSGNEQYF.

This clone appeared a single time. This rearrangement joins TRBV5-1 to TRBJ1-6, with TRBD1 matching 7 bases. CDR3 size: 16 residues. The V segment lost 0 bases and the J segment 6 bases; nucleotides outside the gene matches: 6. The germline V gene encodes CDR1 SGHRS and CDR2 YFSETQ. The CDR3 region is CASSLGAGGLNSPLHF. The CDR3 coding sequence is TGCGCCAGCAGCTTGGGTGCAGGGGGTCTTAATTCACCCCTCCACTTT.

The V and J genes are TRBV5-1 and TRBJ1-1; D gene unclear. From germline, CDR1 is SGHRS and CDR2 YFSETQ. The CDR3 runs 12 residues. V was shortened by 0 bases and J by 3 bases, with 3 bases between the two germline ends. The CDR3 bases are TGCGCCAGCAGCTTGGGAGACACTGAAGCTTTCTTT. Translating gives CASSLGDTEAFF.

The CDR3: CASSAQGGRYNEQFF. DNA for the CDR3: TGTGCCAGCAGCGCACAGGGGGGACGCTACAATGAGCAGTTCTTC. The chain links TRBV9 to TRBJ2-1; 8 bases line up with TRBD1. This CDR3 is built from 15 residues. J gave up 3 bases and V 3 bases, and 5 bases lay outside the gene matches. Germline CDR1 is SGDLS and CDR2 is YYNGEE. Using reference TRBV9 and TRBJ2-1 for the parts outside the CDR3, the full variable domain is DSGVTQTPKHLITATGQRVTLRCSPRSGDLSVYWYQQSLDQGLQFLIQYYNGEERAKGNILERFSAQQFPDLHSELNLSSLELGDSALYFCASSAQGGRYNEQFFGPGTRLTVL.

This chain uses TRBV5-4 with TRBJ2-3; 13 bases match TRBD2. V shed 4 bases, J shed 2 bases, and the junction held 13 bases outside the gene matches. Germline-derived CDR1 and CDR2 are SGHNT and YYREEE (reference sequence). This CDR3 is 19 amino acids long. The DNA for the CDR3 is TGTGCCAGCAGCCCTCGTGCCGTTACTAGCGGGAGGGCCACAGATACGCAGTATTTT. Translating gives CASSPRAVTSGRATDTQYF.

This chain uses TRBV15 with TRBJ2-1; 8 nucleotides match TRBD2. V gave up 3 bases and J gave up 3 bases; unmatched junction bases: 4. CDR1 is LNHNV, CDR2 YYDKDF, per germline (reference sequence). The CDR3 length is 15 residues. The CDR3 loop reads CATSSGRGFYNEQFF. The CDR3 DNA sequence: TGTGCCACCAGCAGCGGGAGGGGGTTCTACAATGAGCAGTTCTTC. Full variable domain (missing parts from reference TRBV15 and TRBJ2-1): DAMVIQNPRYQVTQFGKPVTLSCSQTLNHNVMYWYQQKSSQAPKLLFHYYDKDFNNEADTPDNFQSRRPNTSFCFLDIRSPGLGDTAMYLCATSSGRGFYNEQFFGPGTRLTVL.

V is TRBV5-6 and J is TRBJ1-2; perhaps TRBD1 as D (5 bases). Germline lookup yields CDR1 SGHDT and CDR2 YYEEEE. This CDR3 spans 18 amino acids. The germline V and J ends were trimmed by 0 bases and 8 bases, with 26 bases remaining between them. CDR3 loop: CASSLGVGGKVYYGGYTF. CDR3 DNA: TGTGCCAGCAGCTTGGGAGTCGGGGGGAAGGTTTACTATGGAGGCTACACCTTC.

In this sample, this clone turned up once. V gene TRBV27 combines with J gene TRBJ2-5, with TRBD2 as a possible D gene (5 bases). In germline, CDR1 is MNHEY, CDR2 SMNVEV (reference sequence). The CDR3 is 14 residues long. V lost 3 bases and J 3 bases, leaving 11 bases between the germline ends. CDR3 nucleotide sequence: TGTGCCAGCAGTTTCACGGGGAAGGAAGAGACCCAGTACTTC. Translating it yields CASSFTGKEETQYF.

This clone was detected only a few times. This chain uses TRBV7-8 with TRBJ1-2; 7 positions agree with TRBD1. The V segment lost 5 bases and the J segment 4 bases; nucleotides outside the gene matches: 4. The CDR3 is 13 amino acids. Germline V CDR1 and CDR2: SGHVS, FQNEAQ. The CDR3 loop reads CASSGTVSYGYTF. For the CDR3, the DNA is TGTGCCAGCAGCGGGACAGTAAGCTATGGCTACACCTTC.

This clone has more than one count but fewer than ten. The rearrangement joins TRBV6-5 to TRBJ2-1, with a tentative D call TRBD2 (6 bases). Per germline, CDR1 MNHEY and CDR2 SVGAGI. The V end was cut by 4 bases, the J end by 5 bases, with 15 bases between. The CDR3 totals 15 residues. CDR3 nucleotide sequence: TGTGCCAGCAGTTCACTAGCAATGGGGCACAATGAGCAGTTCTTC. Translated: CASSSLAMGHNEQFF.

The CDR3 nucleotides are TGTGCCAGCACCGATTCAGGGGGGACAGTCAATCAGCCCCAGCATTTT. This gives the protein CASTDSGGTVNQPQHF. The chain joins TRBV6-6 to TRBJ1-5; 7 bases are a match to TRBD1. Germline V CDR1 and CDR2: MNHNY, SVGAGI (reference sequence). With V trimmed by 7 bases and J by 3 bases, 12 bases remained unmatched. The CDR3 is 16 residues long.